Listed below are T cell receptor beta chains from one sample, sequenced in a study of CD4 T cell repertoires in COVID-19. Assay used: immunoSEQ multiplex PCR; TCRdb lists only in-frame clones, some missing. The profile covers about 75,000 clones, with 83% appearing a single time and around 0.6% taken by the ten largest. The specimen was CD4+ T cells from peripheral blood, collected after recovery from COVID-19. Receptors were obtained from a human donor who had COVID-19. The CDR3 runs from the conserved cysteine through the conserved F or W. D genes are given only for firm matches. Size tells how often a clone was seen (once, few, many) or the class of an expanded clone, and some rows leave it out.

CDR3nt | CDR3aa | j_gene | d_gene | abundance | v_gene | len
TGTGCCAGCAGCCCCCGGGATACCTACAATGAGCAGTTCTTC | CASSPRDTYNEQFF | TRBJ2-1 | - | - | TRBV9 | 14
TGTGCCAGTAAGGGCAGGGCGAACACCGGGGAGCTGTTTTTT | CASKGRANTGELFF | TRBJ2-2 | - | once | TRBV19 | 14
TGTGCCAGAAGCTTAGCTGCAGGGAGGAACACTGAAGCTTTCTTT | CARSLAAGRNTEAFF | TRBJ1-1 | - | few | TRBV7-5 | 15
TGTGCCAGCAGTGAACTAGCGGGGGTCTGGGAGACCCAGTACTTC | CASSELAGVWETQYF | TRBJ2-5 | TRBD2 | - | TRBV6-1 | 15
TGTGCCACCAGCAACCCCGCCAAAAACATTCAGTACTTC | CATSNPAKNIQYF | TRBJ2-4 | - | - | TRBV15 | 13
TGTGCCAGCAGCCAGCTGACAAGGAACACTGAAGCTTTCTTT | CASSQLTRNTEAFF | TRBJ1-1 | - | - | TRBV3-1/TRBV3-2 | 14
TGTGCCAGTAGTATAACGGTCGACAGCTACGAGCAGTACTTC | CASSITVDSYEQYF | TRBJ2-7 | - | - | TRBV19 | 14
TGCAGCGTTGAAAAGCCCGGGAAAAGCACAGATACGCAGTATTTT | CSVEKPGKSTDTQYF | TRBJ2-3 | - | - | TRBV29-1 | 15
TGCGCCAGCAGAGGGGGGGCTGAAGCTTTCTTT | CASRGGAEAFF | TRBJ1-1 | - | - | TRBV5-1 | 11
TGTGCCATTCCGAAGGGGGTAGGGGATGGCTACACCTTC | CAIPKGVGDGYTF | TRBJ1-2 | - | - | TRBV28 | 13
TGCGCCACCAGCCTGGGAGGGCAAGATACGCAGTATTTT | CATSLGGQDTQYF | TRBJ2-3 | TRBD2 | once | TRBV4-1 | 13
TGTGCCAGCAGTACCGGGAACGGCTACACCTTC | CASSTGNGYTF | TRBJ1-2 | - | - | TRBV6-5 | 11
TGTGCCAGCAGCTATACAGGGGCGAGCAATCAGCCCCAGCATTTT | CASSYTGASNQPQHF | TRBJ1-5 | TRBD1 | - | TRBV7-2 | 15
TGTGCCAGCGGTGGGCCGAACACCGGGGAGCTGTTTTTT | CASGGPNTGELFF | TRBJ2-2 | - | - | TRBV12-3/TRBV12-4 | 13
TGTGCCAGCAGCGAAGGATATAGATTGGCCCCGAGATACGCTGAAGCTTTCTTT | CASSEGYRLAPRYAEAFF | TRBJ1-1 | - | - | TRBV6-1 | 18
TGTGCCAGCAGCCAAGACCCCGGACAGGGCCGGGACGAGCAGTACTTC | CASSQDPGQGRDEQYF | TRBJ2-7 | TRBD1 | - | TRBV4-2 | 16
TGCAGCGTTCCTCTAGGCGGCGAGACCCAGTACTTC | CSVPLGGETQYF | TRBJ2-5 | - | - | TRBV29-1 | 12
TGTGCCAGCAGCCGTATAGGCAGCGACGAGCAGTACTTC | CASSRIGSDEQYF | TRBJ2-7 | - | once | TRBV6-6 | 13
TGTGCCAGCAGCTTTACAGGGGGCGTCGCAGATACGCAGTATTTT | CASSFTGGVADTQYF | TRBJ2-3 | TRBD1 | - | TRBV5-4 | 15
TGTGCCAGCAGTTTATTGGGGAACAATGAGCAGTTCTTC | CASSLLGNNEQFF | TRBJ2-1 | - | - | TRBV27 | 13
TGTGCCAGCACTAGGGACGGAAGCACAGATACGCAGTATTTT | CASTRDGSTDTQYF | TRBJ2-3 | - | once | TRBV2 | 14
TGTGCCAGCAGTTATGGATCAATGGAGGCCTATGGCTACACCTTC | CASSYGSMEAYGYTF | TRBJ1-2 | - | - | TRBV6-6 | 15
TGTGCCAGCAACCCGACAGGGACCCATTCACCCCTCCACTTT | CASNPTGTHSPLHF | TRBJ1-6 | TRBD1 | few | TRBV6-2/TRBV6-3 | 14
TGTGCCAGTAGTATAGGGGCAGGGGTGATGGGCACAGATACGCAGTATTTT | CASSIGAGVMGTDTQYF | TRBJ2-3 | - | - | TRBV19 | 17
TGTGCCAGCAGCTTGGGGGCAGATTATCAAGAGACCCAGTACTTC | CASSLGADYQETQYF | TRBJ2-5 | - | - | TRBV5-6 | 15
TGCGCCAGCAGCCCCTTAGCGGGAGGGTTCGAGCAGTACTTC | CASSPLAGGFEQYF | TRBJ2-7 | TRBD2 | - | TRBV5-1 | 14
TGTGCCAGCAGCTTAGGCCAGGCCCACCAAGAGACCCAGTACTTC | CASSLGQAHQETQYF | TRBJ2-5 | - | - | TRBV7-6 | 15
TGTGCCAGCAGCACTGGACTAGCGGGTGCATCGGAGCAGTTCTTC | CASSTGLAGASEQFF | TRBJ2-1 | TRBD2 | - | TRBV7-9 | 15